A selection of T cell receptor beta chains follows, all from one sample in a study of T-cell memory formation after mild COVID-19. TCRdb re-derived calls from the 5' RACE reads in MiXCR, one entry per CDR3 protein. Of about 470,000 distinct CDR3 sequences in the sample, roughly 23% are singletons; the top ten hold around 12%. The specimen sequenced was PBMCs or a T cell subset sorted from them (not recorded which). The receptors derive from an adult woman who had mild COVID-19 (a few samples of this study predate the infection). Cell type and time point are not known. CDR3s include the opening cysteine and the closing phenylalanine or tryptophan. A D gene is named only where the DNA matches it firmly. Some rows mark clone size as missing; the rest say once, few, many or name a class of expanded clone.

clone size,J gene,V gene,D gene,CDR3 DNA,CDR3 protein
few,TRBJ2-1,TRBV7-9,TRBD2,TGTGCCAGCATCCTCGGGACTAGCGGGAGCAATGAGCAGTTCTTC,CASILGTSGSNEQFF
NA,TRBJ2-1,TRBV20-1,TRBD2,TGCAGTGCTGGAGAAGGAGTTAGCGGGGTGAACAATGAGCAGTTCTTC,CSAGEGVSGVNNEQFF
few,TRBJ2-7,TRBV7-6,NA,TGTGCCAGCAGCTTAGACCAACTAGCAGAGAGCTCCTACGAGCAGTACTTC,CASSLDQLAESSYEQYF
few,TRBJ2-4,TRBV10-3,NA,TGTGCCATCAGTGAACGTCATGGGAACAAAAACATTCAGTACTTC,CAISERHGNKNIQYF
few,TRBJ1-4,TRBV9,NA,TGTGCCAGCAGCGTAGGCCAGATGAGAAATGAAAAACTGTTTTTT,CASSVGQMRNEKLFF
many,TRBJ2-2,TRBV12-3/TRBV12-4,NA,TGCGCCAGCAGCCCGCAGGGGACCGGGGAGCTGTTTTTT,CASSPQGTGELFF
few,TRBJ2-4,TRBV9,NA,TGTGCCAGCAGCCCCCAGGGGACAATCTCAGCCAAAAACATTCAGTACTTC,CASSPQGTISAKNIQYF
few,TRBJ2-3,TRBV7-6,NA,TGTGCCAGCAGCATTACATACACAGATACGCAGTATTTT,CASSITYTDTQYF
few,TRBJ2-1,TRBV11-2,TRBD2,TGTGCCAGCAGCTTGTCGGCTAGCGGGAGCCTCGGTTACAATGAGCAGTTCTTC,CASSLSASGSLGYNEQFF
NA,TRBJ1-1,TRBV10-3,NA,TGTGCCATCACCAACACCCTCGACCAGGAGGTGAACACTGAAGCTTTCTTT,CAITNTLDQEVNTEAFF
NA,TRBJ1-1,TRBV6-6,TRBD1,TGTGCCAGCAGTCCCCCGGACAGGGGGGGGAACACTGAAGCTTTCTTT,CASSPPDRGGNTEAFF